Below are 7 T cell receptor beta chains sequenced from a single sample in a study of beta chain features in type 1 diabetes. TCRB transcripts that were expressed got sequenced, as all of the isolated RNA had been reverse transcribed. Profiled with immunoSEQ multiplex PCR; TCRdb holds only in-frame clones, not every one. The sample has around 450,000 clones, about an eighth seen once; the top ten hold about 0.045%. Sequencing was carried out using naive CD4+ T cells from blood. The receptors derive from a woman aged 18-29 years in good health.

The chain has TRBV2 and TRBJ2-7; no definite D call. Trimming removed 5 bases at V and 2 bases at J, with 10 bases between. In germline, CDR1 is SNHLY, CDR2 FYNNEI. This CDR3 comprises 13 residues. This CDR3 is CASSPGRTYEQYV. The CDR3, as DNA: TGTGCCAGCAGTCCTGGACGGACCTACGAGCAGTACGTC.

This clone has more than one count but fewer than ten. The rearrangement joins TRBV15 to TRBJ2-3; 8 positions match TRBD2. Germline V gene lookup returns CDR1 LNHNV and CDR2 YYDKDF (reference sequence). The CDR3 is 14 amino acids. V dropped 1 base and J dropped 8; count of bases not matched to a gene: 5. CDR3 residues: CATSRVASGGTQYF. The CDR3 coding sequence is TGTGCCACCAGCAGAGTGGCCAGCGGGGGTACGCAGTATTTT.

The chain joins TRBV4-3 to TRBJ1-1; 8 bases are shared with TRBD1. Trimming at V came to 6 bases and at J to 4 bases, leaving 7 bases not matched to a gene. Germline values: CDR1 LGHNA, CDR2 YSLEER. The CDR3 consists of 14 residues. CDR3 nucleotide sequence: TGCGCCAGCAGTAGAGCACAGGGGGGCACTGAAGCTTTCTTT. Residues: CASSRAQGGTEAFF.

This clone occurred a few times. J is TRBJ1-3 and V is TRBV29-1, with D hard to call. With 4 bases removed from V and 1 base from J, the gap between germline ends came to 11 bases. There are 14 residues in the CDR3. CDR1 is SQVTM, CDR2 ANQGSEA, per germline. DNA of the CDR3: TGCAGCGTTGTCGAGACAAATTCTGGAAACACCATATATTTT. Residues: CSVVETNSGNTIYF.

This chain links TRBV7-9 with TRBJ2-1, with D possibly matching TRBD1 (6 bases). V shed 5 bases and J shed 4 bases, with 9 bases lying between them. Germline CDR1 and CDR2: SEHNR and FQNEAQ (reference sequence). The CDR3 extends over 13 amino acids. The CDR3: CASSQDRYNEQFF. CDR3 bases: TGTGCCAGCAGCCAAGACAGGTACAATGAGCAGTTCTTC. Full variable domain (missing parts from reference TRBV7-9 and TRBJ2-1): DTGVSQNPRHKITKRGQNVTFRCDPISEHNRLYWYRQTLGQGPEFLTYFQNEAQLEKSRLLSDRFSAERPKGSFSTLEIQRTEQGDSAMYLCASSQDRYNEQFFGPGTRLTVL.

In this sample, this clone turned up a few times. The chain employs TRBV7-2 and TRBJ2-7; D remains ambiguous. The V end was cut by 0 bases, the J end by 3 bases, with 9 bases between. The CDR3 extends over 14 amino acids. The germline CDR1 and CDR2 sequences are SGHTA and FQGNSA. The CDR3 region is CASSLARGDYEQYF. CDR3 DNA sequence: TGTGCCAGCAGCTTAGCAAGAGGCGACTACGAGCAGTACTTC. The full variable domain, in which reference TRBV7-2 and TRBJ2-7 provide the parts outside the CDR3, is GAGVSQSPSNKVTEKGKDVELRCDPISGHTALYWYRQSLGQGLEFLIYFQGNSAPDKSGLPSDRFSAERTGGSVSTLTIQRTQQEDSAVYLCASSLARGDYEQYFGPGTRLTVT.

This clone has a handful of counts. This chain uses TRBV4-2 with TRBJ2-1; 10 bases fit TRBD2. Germline-derived CDR1 and CDR2 are LGHNA and YNFKEQ. This CDR3 region has 22 residues. V lost 4 bases and J lost 0; bases outside the gene matches: 21. The CDR3 DNA reads TGTGCCAGCAGCCGGAAGGCCCGTCTAGCGGGAGATCCTTCGAGCTCCTACAATGAGCAGTTCTTC. Protein: CASSRKARLAGDPSSSYNEQFF.